This TCR beta chain was sequenced during a study of radiation and T cells in renal cell carcinoma. Study-level results: Top tumor clonotypes rose in blood 2 weeks post-radiation, then contracted.

In regard to this clone: Its matching antigen is unknown.

Repertoires were generated with immunoSEQ multiplex PCR, while TCRdb's copy carries only in-frame clones and drops some. The profile covers 150,000 to 200,000 clones, with about 88% appearing a single time and 10% to 12% taken by the ten largest. CDR3 length: 16 residues. Trimming stripped 3 bases from V and 7 bases from J, with 20 bases between. In germline, CDR1 is LNHDA, CDR2 SQIVND (reference sequence). Time point of the sample: blood 4 weeks post-SBRT, at nephrectomy. Treatment of the sample: 15 Gy SBRT to primary tumor, nephrectomy 4 weeks later. After SBRT, blood was collected at 2 and 4 weeks, plus baseline.

Specimen: blood, collected from a patient whose treatment included radiotherapy and nephrectomy. The receptor was derived from a woman in her forties or fifties with renal cell carcinoma. The J gene is TRBJ2-3, the V gene TRBV19, with D possibly TRBD1 on 5 matching bases. The CDR3 protein is CASSMYGDLSGNTQYF. In nucleotides, the CDR3 is TGTGCCAGTAGTATGTATGGTGACTTGTCAGGGAATACGCAGTATTTT.